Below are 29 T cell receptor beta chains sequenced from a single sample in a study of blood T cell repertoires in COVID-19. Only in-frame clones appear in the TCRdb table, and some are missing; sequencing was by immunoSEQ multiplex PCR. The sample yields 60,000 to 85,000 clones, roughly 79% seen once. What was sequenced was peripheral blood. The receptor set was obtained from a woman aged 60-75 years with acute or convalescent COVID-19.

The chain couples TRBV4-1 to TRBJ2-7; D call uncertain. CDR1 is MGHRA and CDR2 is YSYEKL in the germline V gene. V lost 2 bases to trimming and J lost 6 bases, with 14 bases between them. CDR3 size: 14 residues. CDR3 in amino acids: CASSQSGGLSEQYF. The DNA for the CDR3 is TGCGCCAGCAGCCAAAGTGGTGGGCTTAGCGAGCAGTACTTC.

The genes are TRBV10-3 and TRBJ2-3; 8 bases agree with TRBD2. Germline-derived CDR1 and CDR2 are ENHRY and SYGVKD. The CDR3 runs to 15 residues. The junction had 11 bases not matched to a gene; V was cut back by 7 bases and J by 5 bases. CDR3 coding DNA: TGTGCCATCACTCAAACCGGGACTAGTAGAGATACGCAGTATTTT. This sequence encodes CAITQTGTSRDTQYF.

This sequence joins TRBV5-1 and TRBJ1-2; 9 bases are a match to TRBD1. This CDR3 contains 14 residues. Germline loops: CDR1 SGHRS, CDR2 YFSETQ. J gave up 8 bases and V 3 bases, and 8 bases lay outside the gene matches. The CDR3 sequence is CASSSTGGAWGYTF. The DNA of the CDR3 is TGCGCCAGCAGCTCCACAGGGGGCGCTTGGGGCTACACCTTC.

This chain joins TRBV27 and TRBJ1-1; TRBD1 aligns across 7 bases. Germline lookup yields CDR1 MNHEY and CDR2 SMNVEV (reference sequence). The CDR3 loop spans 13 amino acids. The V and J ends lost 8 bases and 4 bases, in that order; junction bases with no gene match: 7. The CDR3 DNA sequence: TGTGCCAGCCGATACAGGGGAAGCACTGAAGCTTTCTTT. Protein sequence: CASRYRGSTEAFF.

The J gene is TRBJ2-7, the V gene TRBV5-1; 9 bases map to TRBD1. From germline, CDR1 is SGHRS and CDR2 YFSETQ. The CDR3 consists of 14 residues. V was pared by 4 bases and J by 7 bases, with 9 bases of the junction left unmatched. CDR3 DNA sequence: TGCGCCAGCAGCCCCGCGGACAGGGGACGGGAGCAGTACTTC. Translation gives CASSPADRGREQYF. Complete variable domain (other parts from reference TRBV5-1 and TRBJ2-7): KAGVTQTPRYLIKTRGQQVTLSCSPISGHRSVSWYQQTPGQGLQFLFEYFSETQRNKGNFPGRFSGRQFSNSRSEMNVSTLELGDSALYLCASSPADRGREQYFGPGTRLTVT.

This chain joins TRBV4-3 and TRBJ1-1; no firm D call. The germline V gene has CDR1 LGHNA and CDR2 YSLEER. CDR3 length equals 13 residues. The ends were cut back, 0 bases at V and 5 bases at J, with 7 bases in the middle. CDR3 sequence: CASSQEWRTEAFF. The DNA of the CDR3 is TGCGCCAGCAGCCAAGAATGGAGAACTGAAGCTTTCTTT.

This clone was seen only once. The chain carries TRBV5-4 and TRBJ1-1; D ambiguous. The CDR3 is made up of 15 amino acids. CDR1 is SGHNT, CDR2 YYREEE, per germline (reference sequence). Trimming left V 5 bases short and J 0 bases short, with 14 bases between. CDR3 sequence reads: CASRPTGIMNTEAFF. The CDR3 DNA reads TGTGCCAGCAGACCAACCGGGATCATGAACACTGAAGCTTTCTTT. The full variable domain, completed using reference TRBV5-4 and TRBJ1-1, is ETGVTQSPTHLIKTRGQQVTLRCSSQSGHNTVSWYQQALGQGPQFIFQYYREEENGRGNFPPRFSGLQFPNYSSELNVNALELDDSALYLCASRPTGIMNTEAFFGQGTRLTVV.

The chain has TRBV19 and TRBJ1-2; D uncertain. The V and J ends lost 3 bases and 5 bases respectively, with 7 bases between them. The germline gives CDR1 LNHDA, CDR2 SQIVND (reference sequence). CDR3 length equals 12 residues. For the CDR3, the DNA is TGTGCCAGTAGTATTTCTGTGTATGGCTACACCTTC. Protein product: CASSISVYGYTF.

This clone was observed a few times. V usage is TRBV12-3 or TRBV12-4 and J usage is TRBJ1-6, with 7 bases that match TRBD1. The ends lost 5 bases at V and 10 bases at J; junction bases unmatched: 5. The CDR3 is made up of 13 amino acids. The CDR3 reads CASSLEGASPLHF. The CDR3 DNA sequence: TGTGCCAGCAGTCTGGAGGGGGCATCACCCCTCCACTTT.

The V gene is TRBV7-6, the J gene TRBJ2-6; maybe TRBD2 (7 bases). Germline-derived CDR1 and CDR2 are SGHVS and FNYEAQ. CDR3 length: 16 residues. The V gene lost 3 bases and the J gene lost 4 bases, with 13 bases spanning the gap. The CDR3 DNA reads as TGTGCCAGCAGCTTCGAGGGGGGGACGGGGGCCAACGTCCTGACTTTC. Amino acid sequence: CASSFEGGTGANVLTF. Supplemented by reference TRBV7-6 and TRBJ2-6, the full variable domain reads GAGVSQSPRYKVTKRGQDVALRCDPISGHVSLYWYRQALGQGPEFLTYFNYEAQQDKSGLPNDRFSAERPEGSISTLTIQRTEQRDSAMYRCASSFEGGTGANVLTFGAGSRLTVL.

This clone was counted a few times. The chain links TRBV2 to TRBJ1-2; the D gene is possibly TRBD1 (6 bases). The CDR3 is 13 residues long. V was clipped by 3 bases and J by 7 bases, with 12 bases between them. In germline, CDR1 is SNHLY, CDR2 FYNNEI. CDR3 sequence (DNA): TGTGCCAGCAGTGATGCGGGGGCTGGTGGCTACACCTTC. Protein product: CASSDAGAGGYTF.

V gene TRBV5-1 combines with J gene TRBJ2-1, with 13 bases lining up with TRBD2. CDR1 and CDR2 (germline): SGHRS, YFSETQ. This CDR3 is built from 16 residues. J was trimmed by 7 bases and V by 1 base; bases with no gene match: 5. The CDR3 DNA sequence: TGCGCCAGCAGCTTGCTGGGACTAGCGGGGAGGAATGAGCAGTTCTTC. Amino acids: CASSLLGLAGRNEQFF.

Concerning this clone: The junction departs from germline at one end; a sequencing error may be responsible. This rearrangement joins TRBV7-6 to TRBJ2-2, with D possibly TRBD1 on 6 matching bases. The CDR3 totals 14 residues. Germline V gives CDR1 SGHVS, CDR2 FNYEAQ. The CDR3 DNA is TGTGCCAGCAGCCTAGCAGGGGATCACGGGGAGCTGTTTTTT. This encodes CASSLAGDHGELFF.

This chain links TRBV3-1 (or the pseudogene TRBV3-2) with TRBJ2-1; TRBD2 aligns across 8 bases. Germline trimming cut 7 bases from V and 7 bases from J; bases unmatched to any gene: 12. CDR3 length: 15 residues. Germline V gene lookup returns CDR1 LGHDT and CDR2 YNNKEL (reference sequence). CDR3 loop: CASNQRGLLGNEQFF. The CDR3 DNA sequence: TGTGCCAGCAACCAGCGGGGGCTCCTGGGAAATGAGCAGTTCTTC.

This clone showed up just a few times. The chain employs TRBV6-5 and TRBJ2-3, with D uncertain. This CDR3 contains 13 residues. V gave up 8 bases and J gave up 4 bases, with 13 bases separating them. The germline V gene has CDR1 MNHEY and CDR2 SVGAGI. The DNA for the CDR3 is TGTGCCAGCTCCTCCCCCGGGTCAGATACGCAGTATTTT. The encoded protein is CASSSPGSDTQYF.

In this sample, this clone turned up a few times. The DNA for the CDR3 is TGTGCTAGTGGTTCCGGACAGGGAGGACAGCCCCAGCATTTT. Translating it yields CASGSGQGGQPQHF. This chain joins TRBV12-5 and TRBJ1-5; 8 bases are a match to TRBD1. The CDR3 has 14 residues. Germline V gene lookup returns CDR1 LGHNT and CDR2 FRNRAP. The V and J ends lost 4 bases and 7 bases, in that order; junction bases with no gene match: 6.

The CDR3 nucleotides are TGCGCCAGCAGCTTGCAGGCCGCAGGGTCTTCACCCCTCCACTTT. This translates into CASSLQAAGSSPLHF. This chain connects TRBV5-1 to TRBJ1-6; D possibly corresponds to TRBD1 (5 bases). V was clipped by 1 base and J by 9 bases, with 14 bases between them. This CDR3 contains 15 residues. CDR1 is SGHRS, CDR2 YFSETQ, per germline. Full variable domain (missing parts from reference TRBV5-1 and TRBJ1-6): KAGVTQTPRYLIKTRGQQVTLSCSPISGHRSVSWYQQTPGQGLQFLFEYFSETQRNKGNFPGRFSGRQFSNSRSEMNVSTLELGDSALYLCASSLQAAGSSPLHFGNGTRLTVT.

As DNA, the CDR3 is TGTGCCAGCTCACCGGGACAGGACATTAATGAGCAGTTCTTC. It yields the protein CASSPGQDINEQFF. The chain uses TRBV18 and TRBJ2-1, with TRBD1 matching 8 bases. The CDR3 is 14 residues long. CDR1 is KGHSH, CDR2 LQKENI, per germline. The J segment lost 7 bases and the V segment lost 3 bases, leaving 5 bases of the junction unmatched. The whole variable domain, filled in from reference TRBV18 and TRBJ2-1, reads NAGVMQNPRHLVRRRGQEARLRCSPMKGHSHVYWYRQLPEEGLKFMVYLQKENIIDESGMPKERFSAEFPKEGPSILRIQQVVRGDSAAYFCASSPGQDINEQFFGPGTRLTVL.

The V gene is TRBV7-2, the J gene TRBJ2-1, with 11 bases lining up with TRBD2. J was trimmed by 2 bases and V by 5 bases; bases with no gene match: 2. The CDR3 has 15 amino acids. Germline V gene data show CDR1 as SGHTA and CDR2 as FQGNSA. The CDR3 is CASSISGGAYNEQFF. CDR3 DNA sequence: TGTGCCAGCAGCATTAGCGGGGGGGCCTACAATGAGCAGTTCTTC.

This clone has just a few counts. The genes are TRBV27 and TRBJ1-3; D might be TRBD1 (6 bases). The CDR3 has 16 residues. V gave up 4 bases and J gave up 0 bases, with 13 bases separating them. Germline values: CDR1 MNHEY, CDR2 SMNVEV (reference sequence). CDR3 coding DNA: TGTGCCAGCAGTTCAAACAGGGAGCCCTCTGGAAACACCATATATTTT. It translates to CASSSNREPSGNTIYF.

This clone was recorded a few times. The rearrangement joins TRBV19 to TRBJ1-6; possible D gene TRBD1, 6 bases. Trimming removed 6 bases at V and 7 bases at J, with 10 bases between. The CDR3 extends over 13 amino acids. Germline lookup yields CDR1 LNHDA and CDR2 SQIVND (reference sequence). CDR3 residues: CASRPTGNSPLHF. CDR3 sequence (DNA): TGTGCCAGTAGACCTACAGGGAATTCACCCCTCCACTTT. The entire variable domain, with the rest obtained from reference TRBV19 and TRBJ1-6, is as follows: DGGITQSPKYLFRKEGQNVTLSCEQNLNHDAMYWYRQDPGQGLRLIYYSQIVNDFQKGDIAEGYSVSREKKESFPLTVTSAQKNPTAFYLCASRPTGNSPLHFGNGTRLTVT.

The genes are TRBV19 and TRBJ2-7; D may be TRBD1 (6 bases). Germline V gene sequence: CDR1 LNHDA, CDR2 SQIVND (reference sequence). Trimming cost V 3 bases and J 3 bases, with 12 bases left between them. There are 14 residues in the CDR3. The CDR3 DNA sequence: TGTGCCAGTAGTATCGGGACAATTGACTACGAGCAGTACTTC. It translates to CASSIGTIDYEQYF.

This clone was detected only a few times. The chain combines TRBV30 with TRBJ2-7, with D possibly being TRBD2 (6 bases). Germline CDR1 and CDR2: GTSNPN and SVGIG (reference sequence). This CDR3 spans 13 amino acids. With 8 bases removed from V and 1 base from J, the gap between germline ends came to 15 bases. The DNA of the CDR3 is TGTGCCGGCGATGGGACTCATTCCTACGAGCAGTACTTC. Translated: CAGDGTHSYEQYF.

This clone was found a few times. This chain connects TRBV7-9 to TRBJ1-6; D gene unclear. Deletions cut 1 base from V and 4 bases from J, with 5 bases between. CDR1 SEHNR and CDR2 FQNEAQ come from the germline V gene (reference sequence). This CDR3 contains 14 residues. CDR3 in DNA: TGTGCCAGCAGCTTAGAACAGTATAATTCACCCCTCCACTTT. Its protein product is CASSLEQYNSPLHF.

Here the CDR3 DNA reads TGTGCCACGGGCAGGGGGGAGACCCAGTACTTC. Its protein product is CATGRGETQYF. The rearrangement uses TRBV10-3 and TRBJ2-5, with 7 bases identical to TRBD1. The CDR3 extends over 11 amino acids. In germline, CDR1 is ENHRY, CDR2 SYGVKD. V trimming: 10 bases; J trimming: 5 bases; junction bases outside the gene matches: 4.

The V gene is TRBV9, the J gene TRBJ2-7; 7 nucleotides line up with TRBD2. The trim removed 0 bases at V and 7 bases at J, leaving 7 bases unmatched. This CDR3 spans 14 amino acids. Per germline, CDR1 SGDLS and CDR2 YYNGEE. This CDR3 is CASSVEWGGREQYF. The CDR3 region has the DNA TGTGCCAGCAGCGTAGAGTGGGGGGGTAGAGAGCAGTACTTC.

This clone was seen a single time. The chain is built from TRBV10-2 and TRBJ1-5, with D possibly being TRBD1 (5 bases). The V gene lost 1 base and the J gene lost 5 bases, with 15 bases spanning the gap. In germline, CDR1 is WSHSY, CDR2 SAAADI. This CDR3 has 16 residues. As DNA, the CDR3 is TGCGCCAGCAGTGAGTTTGAGACCGAAGGGGATCAGCCCCAGCATTTT. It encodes CASSEFETEGDQPQHF.

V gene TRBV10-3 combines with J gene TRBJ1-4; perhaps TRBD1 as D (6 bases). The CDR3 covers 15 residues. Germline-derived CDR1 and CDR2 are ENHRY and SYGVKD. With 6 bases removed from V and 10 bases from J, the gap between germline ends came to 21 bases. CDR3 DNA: TGTGCCATCAGCCCCGGGACCGCGAGGGGGAGAAAACTGTTTTTT. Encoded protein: CAISPGTARGRKLFF.

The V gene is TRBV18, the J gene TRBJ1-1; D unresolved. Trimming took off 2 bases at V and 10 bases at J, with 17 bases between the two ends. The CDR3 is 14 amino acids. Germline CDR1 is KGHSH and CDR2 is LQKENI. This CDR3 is CASSPTTSDERAFF. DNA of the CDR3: TGTGCCAGCTCACCAACGACATCTGACGAACGAGCTTTCTTT.